Listed below are T cell receptor beta chains from one sample, sequenced in a study of blood T cell repertoires in COVID-19. Profiled with immunoSEQ multiplex PCR; TCRdb holds only in-frame clones, not every one. Of roughly 440,000 clones listed, more than 70% are singletons. The sequencing input was peripheral blood. These receptors all stem from a woman in her 50s with COVID-19, enrolled during active disease. CDR3s include the opening cysteine and the closing phenylalanine or tryptophan. The D gene is left open where the match is weak. Not all rows give a size; the values are once, few, many and, for expanded clones, a class.

J: TRBJ2-1
length: 17
size: .
D: TRBD2
V: TRBV5-1
DNA: TGCGCCAGCAGCTGGGACCCCTCTAGCGGGGGAAACAATGAGCAGTTCTTC
CDR3: CASSWDPSSGGNNEQFF

J: TRBJ1-2
length: 14
size: .
D: .
V: TRBV7-9
DNA: TGTGCCAGCAGCTCCGGGGCGGGGGACTATGGCTACACCTTC
CDR3: CASSSGAGDYGYTF

J: TRBJ1-2
length: 14
size: .
D: .
V: TRBV18
DNA: TGTGCCAGCTCACCGACAGAGGTAAACTATGGCTACACCTTC
CDR3: CASSPTEVNYGYTF

J: TRBJ1-2
length: 15
size: .
D: TRBD1
V: TRBV4-1
DNA: TGCGCCAGCAGCCAGGGCCAGGGGGCAAACTATGGCTACACCTTC
CDR3: CASSQGQGANYGYTF

J: TRBJ2-2
length: 14
size: .
D: TRBD1
V: TRBV2
DNA: TGTGCAGAGGGAGGACAGGGGACCACCGGGGAGCTGTTTTTT
CDR3: CAEGGQGTTGELFF

J: TRBJ2-1
length: 16
size: .
D: TRBD1
V: TRBV27
DNA: TGTGCCAGCAGTCCCACCCGACAGGGGGTAAGTAATGAGCAGTTCTTC
CDR3: CASSPTRQGVSNEQFF

J: TRBJ1-1
length: 14
size: .
D: TRBD1
V: TRBV2
DNA: TGTGCCAGCAGGCTTAGACAGGGGGTAAATGAAGCTTTCTTT
CDR3: CASRLRQGVNEAFF

J: TRBJ1-2
length: 14
size: .
D: TRBD1
V: TRBV30
DNA: TGTGCCTGGGGCGGGACAGGGGCACACTATGGCTACACCTTC
CDR3: CAWGGTGAHYGYTF

J: TRBJ2-2
length: 14
size: once
D: .
V: TRBV25-1
DNA: TGTGCCAGTACGGGAACCACGAACACCGGGGAGCTGTTTTTT
CDR3: CASTGTTNTGELFF

J: TRBJ1-2
length: 15
size: .
D: .
V: TRBV3-1/TRBV3-2
DNA: TGTGCCAGCAGCCCCTACAGGGAAGGATCATATGGCTACACCTTC
CDR3: CASSPYREGSYGYTF

J: TRBJ1-5
length: 15
size: .
D: .
V: TRBV6-6
DNA: TGTGCCAGCAGTTATTCGGCGGGGGTGGGTCAGCCCCAGCATTTT
CDR3: CASSYSAGVGQPQHF

J: TRBJ2-7
length: 15
size: .
D: TRBD1
V: TRBV28
DNA: TGTGCCAGCAGTTTACGCCGGGACAGCGCCTACGAGCAGTACTTC
CDR3: CASSLRRDSAYEQYF

J: TRBJ2-7
length: 17
size: .
D: TRBD2
V: TRBV6-1
DNA: TGTGCCAGCAGTGGGATAGGATCGCGCGGGGGGATGGGCGAGCAGTACTTC
CDR3: CASSGIGSRGGMGEQYF

J: TRBJ1-1
length: 13
size: .
D: .
V: TRBV6-5
DNA: TGTGCCAGCAGTATAGAGCAGGGCGCTAAAGCTTTCTTT
CDR3: CASSIEQGAKAFF

J: TRBJ2-7
length: 16
size: .
D: TRBD2
V: TRBV19
DNA: TGTGCCAGTAGCCTGAAGCGCGGGACTAGCTTCGACGAGCAGTACTTC
CDR3: CASSLKRGTSFDEQYF

J: TRBJ2-7
length: 17
size: .
D: .
V: TRBV4-1
DNA: TGCGCCAGCAGCCGCGTACAAGTCTCGCAGGGGTTCGACGAGCAGTACTTC
CDR3: CASSRVQVSQGFDEQYF

J: TRBJ1-5
length: 15
size: .
D: TRBD1
V: TRBV5-5
DNA: TGTGCCAGCAGTACAGGACAGGGCCCCTTTCAGCCCCAGCATTTT
CDR3: CASSTGQGPFQPQHF

J: TRBJ1-2
length: 17
size: .
D: TRBD1
V: TRBV19
DNA: TGTGCCAGTAGTATATATTCGGGGACAGGGGGCCGGTATGGCTACACCTTC
CDR3: CASSIYSGTGGRYGYTF

J: TRBJ2-7
length: 15
size: .
D: TRBD1
V: TRBV7-9
DNA: TGTGCCAGCAGCCCTGACAGGGGGGCCTCCTACGAGCAGTACTTC
CDR3: CASSPDRGASYEQYF

J: TRBJ2-3
length: 20
size: .
D: TRBD2
V: TRBV7-6
DNA: TGTGCCAGCAGCTTAGTTGGGGTAGCGGGGGGCCCAACTCCCCCAGATACGCAGTATTTT
CDR3: CASSLVGVAGGPTPPDTQYF

J: TRBJ1-4
length: 14
size: .
D: .
V: TRBV5-4
DNA: TGTGCCAGCAGCTTGGAGGGGGTTAATGAAAAACTGTTTTTT
CDR3: CASSLEGVNEKLFF

J: TRBJ1-1
length: 13
size: .
D: .
V: TRBV28
DNA: TGTGCCAGCAGCCAAGGGGGTATACCTGAAGCTTTCTTT
CDR3: CASSQGGIPEAFF

J: TRBJ1-5
length: 15
size: .
D: .
V: TRBV7-2
DNA: TGTGCCAGCAGCTTATCAACAGGGAGCAATCAGCCCCAGCATTTT
CDR3: CASSLSTGSNQPQHF

J: TRBJ1-6
length: 16
size: .
D: .
V: TRBV6-4
DNA: TGTGCCAGCAGAGAGGAGGGAAGCTCCTATAATTCACCCCTCCACTTT
CDR3: CASREEGSSYNSPLHF

J: TRBJ1-6
length: 13
size: .
D: TRBD1
V: TRBV5-1
DNA: TGCGCCAGCAGCTTGGATACAGGGGCACCCCTCCACTTT
CDR3: CASSLDTGAPLHF

J: TRBJ2-1
length: 17
size: .
D: TRBD2
V: TRBV11-2
DNA: TGTGCCAGCAGCCCCCTTTATGGCGGGGGTCCTAGGAATGAGCAGTTCTTC
CDR3: CASSPLYGGGPRNEQFF

J: TRBJ2-3
length: 14
size: .
D: .
V: TRBV9
DNA: TGTGCCAGCAGCGTGGGCCAGGGAAAAGATACGCAGTATTTT
CDR3: CASSVGQGKDTQYF

J: TRBJ2-1
length: 15
size: .
D: TRBD2
V: TRBV6-1
DNA: TGTGCCAGCAGTGAAGCATCGGGGGGGCCCGATGAGCAGTTCTTC
CDR3: CASSEASGGPDEQFF

J: TRBJ2-7
length: 15
size: .
D: TRBD1
V: TRBV5-1
DNA: TGCGCCAGCAGCTTCGGGACAGGGCTTACCTACGAGCAGTACTTC
CDR3: CASSFGTGLTYEQYF

J: TRBJ2-7
length: 15
size: .
D: .
V: TRBV3-1/TRBV3-2
DNA: TGTGCCAGCAGCCAAGGTCCAGGGTCTGCCTACGAGCAGTACTTC
CDR3: CASSQGPGSAYEQYF

J: TRBJ2-3
length: 13
size: .
D: .
V: TRBV11-2
DNA: TGTGCCAGCAGCTTCGCAGCGACTGATACGCAGTATTTT
CDR3: CASSFAATDTQYF

J: TRBJ1-2
length: 13
size: .
D: .
V: TRBV30
DNA: TGTGCCTGGAGGGTGAGGGAAAGCTATGGCTACACCTTC
CDR3: CAWRVRESYGYTF

J: TRBJ1-2
length: 13
size: .
D: .
V: TRBV18
DNA: TGTGCCAGCTCAGAATCCGGTGTCTATGGCTACACCTTC
CDR3: CASSESGVYGYTF

J: TRBJ2-1
length: 16
size: .
D: .
V: TRBV18
DNA: TGTGCCAGCTCACCCTACGGGGAGAGGGCCTACAATGAGCAGTTCTTC
CDR3: CASSPYGERAYNEQFF

J: TRBJ1-5
length: 16
size: .
D: TRBD1
V: TRBV19
DNA: TGTGCCAGTAGTACCGACAGGACAGGGTTCAATCAGCCCCAGCATTTT
CDR3: CASSTDRTGFNQPQHF

J: TRBJ1-2
length: 13
size: .
D: TRBD1
V: TRBV19
DNA: TGTGCCAGTAGTATAGGGACAGGGAGTGACTACACCTTC
CDR3: CASSIGTGSDYTF

J: TRBJ1-1
length: 14
size: .
D: .
V: TRBV7-3
DNA: TGTGCCAGCAGCTTACCGGGAAAAGTACCCGAAGCTTTCTTT
CDR3: CASSLPGKVPEAFF

J: TRBJ2-1
length: 15
size: .
D: TRBD2
V: TRBV5-6
DNA: TGTGCCAGCAGCTTGGCCGGGGGGGCTCACAATGAGCAGTTCTTC
CDR3: CASSLAGGAHNEQFF

J: TRBJ1-2
length: 13
size: .
D: .
V: TRBV7-9
DNA: TGTGCCAGCAGCCCGCCGGGTCCCTATGGCTACACCTTC
CDR3: CASSPPGPYGYTF

J: TRBJ1-6
length: 18
size: .
D: TRBD1
V: TRBV2
DNA: TGTGCCAGCAGTGGACGGGATGGGCAGGGGGCCGTTGAATCACCCCTCCACTTT
CDR3: CASSGRDGQGAVESPLHF

J: TRBJ2-3
length: 15
size: .
D: TRBD2
V: TRBV13
DNA: TGTGCCAGCAGCTTATCCGGGGGGAGCACAGATACGCAGTATTTT
CDR3: CASSLSGGSTDTQYF

J: TRBJ1-2
length: 15
size: once
D: .
V: TRBV11-3
DNA: TGTGCCAGCAGCTCCAACCAAGACGGAGACTATGGCTACACCTTC
CDR3: CASSSNQDGDYGYTF

J: TRBJ2-2
length: 15
size: .
D: .
V: TRBV30
DNA: TGTGCCTACCTAGGGGGGCAGGGCGGGAGCGGGGAGCTGTTTTTT
CDR3: CAYLGGQGGSGELFF

J: TRBJ2-2
length: 15
size: .
D: TRBD2
V: TRBV9
DNA: TGTGCCAGCAGCGCTAGCGGGGGGAACACCGGGGAGCTGTTTTTT
CDR3: CASSASGGNTGELFF

J: TRBJ2-7
length: 14
size: .
D: TRBD1
V: TRBV27
DNA: TGTGCCAGCAGTTGGACAGGGAGGTCCTACGAGCAGTACTTC
CDR3: CASSWTGRSYEQYF

J: TRBJ2-3
length: 14
size: .
D: .
V: TRBV15
DNA: TGTGCCACCAGCCGCGGGCGGGGCACAGATACGCAGTATTTT
CDR3: CATSRGRGTDTQYF

J: TRBJ1-1
length: 13
size: .
D: TRBD1
V: TRBV11-2
DNA: TGTGCCAGCAGTTCAACAGGGGAGACTGAAGCTTTCTTT
CDR3: CASSSTGETEAFF

J: TRBJ1-1
length: 19
size: .
D: TRBD1
V: TRBV28
DNA: TGTGCCAGCAGCCATAGACCCGGGACAGGCGGCCGTGGGGGCACTGAAGCTTTCTTT
CDR3: CASSHRPGTGGRGGTEAFF

J: TRBJ1-2
length: 13
size: .
D: TRBD1
V: TRBV24-1
DNA: TGTGCCACCAGCCCCACCGGGACAGATGGCTACACCTTC
CDR3: CATSPTGTDGYTF

J: TRBJ1-1
length: 14
size: .
D: TRBD1
V: TRBV11-2
DNA: TGTGCCAGCAGCGACAGGGTATGGAACACTGAAGCTTTCTTT
CDR3: CASSDRVWNTEAFF